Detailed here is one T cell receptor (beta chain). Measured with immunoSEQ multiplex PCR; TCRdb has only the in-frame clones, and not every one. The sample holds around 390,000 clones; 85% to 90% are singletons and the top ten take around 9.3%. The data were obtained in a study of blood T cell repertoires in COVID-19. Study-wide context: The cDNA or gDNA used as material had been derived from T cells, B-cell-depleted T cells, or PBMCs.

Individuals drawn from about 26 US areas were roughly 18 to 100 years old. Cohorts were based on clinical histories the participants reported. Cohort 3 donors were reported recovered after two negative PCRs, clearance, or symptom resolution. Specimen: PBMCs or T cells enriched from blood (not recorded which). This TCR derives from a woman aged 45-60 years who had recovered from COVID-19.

CDR3 nucleotide sequence: TGTGCCAGCAGCGGGGGAGGGAACACTGAAGCTTTCTTT. Encoded protein: CASSGGGNTEAFF. This rearrangement joins TRBV7-8 to TRBJ1-1; TRBD1 might be the D (5 bases). The CDR3 runs 13 residues. V lost 5 bases, J lost 1 base, and 8 bases lay in between. From germline, CDR1 is SGHVS and CDR2 FQNEAQ.